This TCR beta chain was captured by sequencing in a study of OX40 agonist ivuxolimab in advanced cancers. Context from the whole study: Ivuxolimab was a fully human IgG2 agonistic monoclonal antibody targeting the costimulatory receptor OX40 (CD134). Among the 52 dose-escalation patients, some 20 had hepatocellular carcinoma, some 15 melanoma, 9 renal cell carcinoma and 9 head and neck cancer. In the dose-escalation cohort, over 65% of patients were male, and the mean age was about 55 years, with a range of about 20 to 90. The paper reports the monotherapy dose-escalation portion (N ≈ 52 patients) of the phase I ivuxolimab trial. Intravenous ivuxolimab was administered to patients every 2 weeks at six dose levels: 0.01, 0.1, 0.3, 1.5, 3 and 10 mg/kg. Prior anti-PD-1, anti-PD-L1 or anti-CTLA-4 therapy was permitted, and approximately 41% of dose-escalation patients had received checkpoint inhibitors. Three dose-escalation patients achieved partial responses, one with hepatocellular carcinoma and two with cutaneous melanoma. Peripheral TCRbeta sequencing was intended to test whether TCR sequence diversity was altered and clonal T-cell expansion was caused by ivuxolimab.

Reading the germline V gene gives CDR1 MDHEN and CDR2 SYDVKM. Its CDR3 holds 17 amino acids, cysteine through phenylalanine. The sequence is cut down to CDR3 DNA, 51 bases in frame from base 1. At the junction V is shortened by 8 bases and J by 0 bases; bases outside the gene matches: 8. General study outcomes and caveats: In partial responders in the 0.1-3.0 mg/kg groups, normalized peripheral clonal expansion was found to be among the lowest, especially among CD8+ T cells. Which antigens the clonally expanded peripheral T cells were specific for was not determined. Clonal expansion of both CD4+ and CD8+ blood T cells was observed from baseline to week 6 at doses 0.1 to 3.0 mg/kg. After ivuxolimab, more expanded clones were found on average in CD8+ T cells than in CD4+ T cells. Low levels of normalized T-cell clonal expansion were also seen in some patients who did not respond.

About this clone: Its binding antigen is unknown. No much larger clonotype is one base removed from it; base qualities were not supplied.

To sequence the TCRbeta CDR3 region, genomic DNA was isolated from the sorted cells. The immunoSEQ Assay was used to sequence the TCRbeta CDR3 regions. The table comes from immuneACCESS by way of TCRdb, which keeps in-frame sequences with V and J called. Part of the clones is missing from these tables; in studies checked, under half for an unresolved V gene and the rest for unknown reasons. The sample contains about 61,000 clones, more than 80% of them found a single time. The ten largest make up roughly 1.9% of the sample. The trial excluded patients who had a history of autoimmune disease or were on systemic immunosuppression. Peripheral blood for TCR sequencing was collected from all dose cohorts at baseline, on cycle 4 day 1, and on cycle 7 day 1. Samples came from an open-label, multicenter, first-in-human phase I dose-escalation trial of ivuxolimab. Adults with locally advanced or metastatic melanoma, renal cell, hepatocellular, or head and neck squamous cell carcinoma were enrolled in the trial. Before TCR sequencing, CD4+ T cells and CD8+ T cells were sorted from peripheral blood as separate populations.

Sample: CD4+ or CD8+ T cells sorted from blood, taken in a trial of the OX40 agonist ivuxolimab. This receptor was obtained from an adult with an advanced solid tumor such as melanoma, head and neck, liver or kidney cancer. The chain is assembled from TRBV28 and TRBJ2-1; 12 of the junction bases match TRBD2. The CDR3 reads CASGDTSGGSSYNEQFF. The DNA sequence is TGTGCCAGCGGGGATACTAGCGGGGGGAGCTCCTACAATGAGCAGTTCTTC.